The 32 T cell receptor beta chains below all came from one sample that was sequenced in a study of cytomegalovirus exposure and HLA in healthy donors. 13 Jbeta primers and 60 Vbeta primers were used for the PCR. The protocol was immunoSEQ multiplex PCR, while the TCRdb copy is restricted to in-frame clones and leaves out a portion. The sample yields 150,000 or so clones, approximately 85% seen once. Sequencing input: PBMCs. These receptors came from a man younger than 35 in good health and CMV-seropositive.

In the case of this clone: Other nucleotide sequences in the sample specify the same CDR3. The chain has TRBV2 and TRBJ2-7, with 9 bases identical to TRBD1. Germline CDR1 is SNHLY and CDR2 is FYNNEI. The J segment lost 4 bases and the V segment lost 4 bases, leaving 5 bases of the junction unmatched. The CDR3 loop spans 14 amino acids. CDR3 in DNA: TGTGCCAGCAGTGCGGGACAGGGTGGGTACGAGCAGTACTTC. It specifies CASSAGQGGYEQYF.

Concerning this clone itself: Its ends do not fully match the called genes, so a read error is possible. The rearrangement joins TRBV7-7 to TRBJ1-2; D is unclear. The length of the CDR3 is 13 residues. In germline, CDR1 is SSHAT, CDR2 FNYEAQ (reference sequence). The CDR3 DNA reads TGTGCTAGCAGGCACAGTCCCTTCTATGGCTACACCTTC. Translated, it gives CASRHSPFYGYTF. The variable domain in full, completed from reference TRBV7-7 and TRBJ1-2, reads GAGVSQSPRYKVTKRGQDVTLRCDPISSHATLYWYQQALGQGPEFLTYFNYEAQPDKSGLPSDRFSAERPEGSISTLTIQRTEQRDSAMYRCASRHSPFYGYTFGSGTRLTVV.

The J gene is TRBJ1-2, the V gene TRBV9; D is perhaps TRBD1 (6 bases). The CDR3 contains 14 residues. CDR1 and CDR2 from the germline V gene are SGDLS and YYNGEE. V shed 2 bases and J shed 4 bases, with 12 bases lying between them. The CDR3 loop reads CASSVRGGAYGYTF. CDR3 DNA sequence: TGTGCCAGCAGCGTTCGGGGGGGGGCCTATGGCTACACCTTC.

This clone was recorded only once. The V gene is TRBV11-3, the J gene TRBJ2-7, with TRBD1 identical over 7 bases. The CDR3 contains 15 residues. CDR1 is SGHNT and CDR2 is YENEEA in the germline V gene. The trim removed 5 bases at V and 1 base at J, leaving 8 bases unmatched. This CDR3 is CASSTRQGGSYEQYF. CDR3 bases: TGTGCCAGCAGCACAAGACAGGGTGGATCCTACGAGCAGTACTTC.

This CDR3 is CATSRTSGGTYEQYF. The CDR3, as DNA: TGTGCCACCAGCAGAACCTCGGGGGGGACCTACGAGCAGTACTTC. This chain uses TRBV15 with TRBJ2-7; 8 positions agree with TRBD2. Germline V gene data show CDR1 as LNHNV and CDR2 as YYDKDF (reference sequence). V shed 2 bases, J shed 2 bases, and the junction held 5 bases outside the gene matches. This CDR3 has 15 residues. Using reference TRBV15 and TRBJ2-7 for the parts outside the CDR3, the full variable domain is DAMVIQNPRYQVTQFGKPVTLSCSQTLNHNVMYWYQQKSSQAPKLLFHYYDKDFNNEADTPDNFQSRRPNTSFCFLDIRSPGLGDTAMYLCATSRTSGGTYEQYFGPGTRLTVT.

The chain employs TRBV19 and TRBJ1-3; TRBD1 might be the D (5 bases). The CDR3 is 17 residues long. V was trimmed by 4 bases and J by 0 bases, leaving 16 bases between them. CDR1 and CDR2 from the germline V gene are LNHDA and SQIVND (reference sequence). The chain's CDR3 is CASSTYRDSGSGNTIYF. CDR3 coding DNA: TGTGCCAGTAGTACCTACCGGGACTCTGGCTCTGGAAACACCATATATTTT.

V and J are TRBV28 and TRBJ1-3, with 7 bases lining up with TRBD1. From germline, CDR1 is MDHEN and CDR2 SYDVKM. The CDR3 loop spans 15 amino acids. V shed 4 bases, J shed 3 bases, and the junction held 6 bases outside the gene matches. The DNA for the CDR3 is TGTGCCAGCAGTTCAGGGGGTGAAGATGGAAACACCATATATTTT. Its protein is CASSSGGEDGNTIYF.

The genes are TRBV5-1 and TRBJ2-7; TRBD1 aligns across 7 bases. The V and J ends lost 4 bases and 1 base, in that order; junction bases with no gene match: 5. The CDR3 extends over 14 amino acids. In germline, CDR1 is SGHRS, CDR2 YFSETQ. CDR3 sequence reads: CASSPGQLSYEQYF. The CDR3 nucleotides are TGCGCCAGCAGCCCGGGACAGTTATCCTACGAGCAGTACTTC.

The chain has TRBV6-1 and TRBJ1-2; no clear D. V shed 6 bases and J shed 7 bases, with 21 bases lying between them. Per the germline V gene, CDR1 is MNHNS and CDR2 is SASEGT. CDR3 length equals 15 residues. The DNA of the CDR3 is TGTGCCAGCAGAGAACAGTTAATATTGGGAGGTGGCTACACCTTC. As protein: CASREQLILGGGYTF.

CDR3 nucleotide sequence: TGTGCCAGCAGCGCGGGGGGGACCACCTACGAGCAGTACTTC. Its protein product is CASSAGGTTYEQYF. The V and J genes are TRBV27 and TRBJ2-7, with 9 bases identical to TRBD2. Trimming removed 6 bases from V and 2 bases from J; junction bases left unmatched: 5. This CDR3 has 14 amino acids. Germline V gives CDR1 MNHEY, CDR2 SMNVEV (reference sequence).

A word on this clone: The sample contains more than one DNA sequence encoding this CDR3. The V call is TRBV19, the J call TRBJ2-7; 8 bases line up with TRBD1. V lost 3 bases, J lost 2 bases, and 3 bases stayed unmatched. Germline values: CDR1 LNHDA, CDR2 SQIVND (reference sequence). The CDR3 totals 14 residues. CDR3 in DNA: TGTGCCAGTAGTATTGGCAGGGGGCCCTACGAGCAGTACTTC. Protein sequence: CASSIGRGPYEQYF.

This CDR3 is CASSHWQGNTIYF. CDR3 nucleotides: TGTGCCAGCAGCCATTGGCAGGGAAACACCATATATTTT. This chain connects TRBV21-1 to TRBJ1-3; the table's D call, TRBD1, was not checked against the DNA. TRBV21-1 is a pseudogene locus. The CDR3 runs 13 residues.

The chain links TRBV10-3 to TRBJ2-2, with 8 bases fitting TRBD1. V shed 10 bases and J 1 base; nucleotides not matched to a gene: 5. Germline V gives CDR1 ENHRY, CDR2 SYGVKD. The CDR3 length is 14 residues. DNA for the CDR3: TGTGCCACATCCGGGACAGGGAACACCGGGGAGCTGTTTTTT. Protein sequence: CATSGTGNTGELFF.

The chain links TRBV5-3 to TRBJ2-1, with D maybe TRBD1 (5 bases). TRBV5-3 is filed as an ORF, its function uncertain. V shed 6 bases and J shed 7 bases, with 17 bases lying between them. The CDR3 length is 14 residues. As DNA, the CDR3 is TGTGCCAGAATTGTGCAGGGAAGGAGAAATGAGCAGTTCTTC. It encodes CARIVQGRRNEQFF.

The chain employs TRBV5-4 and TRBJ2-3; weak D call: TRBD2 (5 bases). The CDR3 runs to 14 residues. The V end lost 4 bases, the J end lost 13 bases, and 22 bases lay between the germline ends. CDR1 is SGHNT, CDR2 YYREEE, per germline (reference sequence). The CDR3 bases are TGTGCCAGCAGCCCAGGAGGTGGAGACCCCCTGAAGTATTTT. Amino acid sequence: CASSPGGGDPLKYF.

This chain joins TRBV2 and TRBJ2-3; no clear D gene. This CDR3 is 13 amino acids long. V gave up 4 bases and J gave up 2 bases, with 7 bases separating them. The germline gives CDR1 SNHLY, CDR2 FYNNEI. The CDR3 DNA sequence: TGTGCCAGCAGTGCAGGATACACAGATACGCAGTATTTT. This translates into CASSAGYTDTQYF.

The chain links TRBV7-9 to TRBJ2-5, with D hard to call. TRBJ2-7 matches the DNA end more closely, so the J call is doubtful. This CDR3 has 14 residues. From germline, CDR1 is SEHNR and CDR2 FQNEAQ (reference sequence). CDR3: CASSLAGVAYEQYF. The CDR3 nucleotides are TGTGCCAGCAGCTTAGCCGGAGTGGCCTACGAGCAGTACTTC.

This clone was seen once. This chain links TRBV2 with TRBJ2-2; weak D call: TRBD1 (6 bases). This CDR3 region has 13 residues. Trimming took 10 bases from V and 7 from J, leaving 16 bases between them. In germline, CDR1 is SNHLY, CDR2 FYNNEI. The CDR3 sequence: CATYRERGGELFF. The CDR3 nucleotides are TGTGCCACCTACAGGGAACGGGGCGGGGAGCTGTTTTTT. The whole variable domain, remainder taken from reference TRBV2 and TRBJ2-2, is EPEVTQTPSHQVTQMGQEVILRCVPISNHLYFYWYRQILGQKVEFLVSFYNNEISEKSEIFDDQFSVERPDGSNFTLKIRSTKLEDSAMYFCATYRERGGELFFGEGSRLTVL.

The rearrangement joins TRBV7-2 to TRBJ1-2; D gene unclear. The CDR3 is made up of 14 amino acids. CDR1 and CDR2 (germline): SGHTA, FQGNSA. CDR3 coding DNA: TGTGCGGAAACGAACGGAGGCGCCGACTATGGCTACACCTTC. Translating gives CAETNGGADYGYTF.

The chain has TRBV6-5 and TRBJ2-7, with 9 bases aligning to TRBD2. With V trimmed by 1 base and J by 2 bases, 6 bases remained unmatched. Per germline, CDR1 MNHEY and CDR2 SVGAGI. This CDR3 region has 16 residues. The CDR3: CASSYLVAGDPYEQYF. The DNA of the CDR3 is TGTGCCAGCAGTTACTTAGTAGCGGGGGACCCCTACGAGCAGTACTTC.

The CDR3 DNA sequence: TGTGCCAGCAGCGTATATAGCGGGGGCTACACTAGCACAGATACGCAGTATTTT. Amino acids: CASSVYSGGYTSTDTQYF. The genes are TRBV9 and TRBJ2-3; 9 nucleotides match TRBD2. This CDR3 is 18 amino acids long. The V segment lost 1 base and the J segment 0 bases; nucleotides outside the gene matches: 9. Germline lookup yields CDR1 SGDLS and CDR2 YYNGEE.

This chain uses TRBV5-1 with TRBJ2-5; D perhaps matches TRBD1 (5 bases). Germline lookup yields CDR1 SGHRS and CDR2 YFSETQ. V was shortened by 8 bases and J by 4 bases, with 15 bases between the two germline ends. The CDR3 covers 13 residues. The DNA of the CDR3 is TGCGCCAGTTCGCGACAGCCCGTAGAGACCCAGTACTTC. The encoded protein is CASSRQPVETQYF.

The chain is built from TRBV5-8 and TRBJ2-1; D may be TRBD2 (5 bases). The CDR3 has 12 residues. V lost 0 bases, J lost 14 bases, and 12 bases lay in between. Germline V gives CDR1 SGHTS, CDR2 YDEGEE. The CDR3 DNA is TGTGCCAGCAGCTTGGGGGCTTGGGGAGAGTTCTTC. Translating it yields CASSLGAWGEFF.

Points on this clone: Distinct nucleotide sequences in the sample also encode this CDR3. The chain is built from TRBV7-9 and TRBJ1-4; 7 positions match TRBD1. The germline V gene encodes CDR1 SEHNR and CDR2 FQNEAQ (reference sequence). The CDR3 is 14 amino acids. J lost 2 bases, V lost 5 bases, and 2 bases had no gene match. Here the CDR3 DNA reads TGTGCCAGCAGCCCGGACAGGACTAATGAAAAACTGTTTTTT. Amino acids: CASSPDRTNEKLFF. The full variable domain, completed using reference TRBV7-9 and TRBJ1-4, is DTGVSQNPRHKITKRGQNVTFRCDPISEHNRLYWYRQTLGQGPEFLTYFQNEAQLEKSRLLSDRFSAERPKGSFSTLEIQRTEQGDSAMYLCASSPDRTNEKLFFGSGTQLSVL.

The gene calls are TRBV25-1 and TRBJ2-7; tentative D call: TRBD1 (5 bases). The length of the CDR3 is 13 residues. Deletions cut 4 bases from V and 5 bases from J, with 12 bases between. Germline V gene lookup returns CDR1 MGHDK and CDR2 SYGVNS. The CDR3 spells CASSGNRYHEQYF. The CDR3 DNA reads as TGTGCCAGCAGTGGTAACAGGTACCACGAGCAGTACTTC.

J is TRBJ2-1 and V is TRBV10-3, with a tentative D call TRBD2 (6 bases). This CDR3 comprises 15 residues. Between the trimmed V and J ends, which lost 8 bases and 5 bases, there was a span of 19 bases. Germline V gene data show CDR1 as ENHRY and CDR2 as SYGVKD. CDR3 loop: CAILEGTRRNNEQFF. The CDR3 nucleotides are TGTGCCATCTTGGAGGGGACTCGACGGAACAATGAGCAGTTCTTC.

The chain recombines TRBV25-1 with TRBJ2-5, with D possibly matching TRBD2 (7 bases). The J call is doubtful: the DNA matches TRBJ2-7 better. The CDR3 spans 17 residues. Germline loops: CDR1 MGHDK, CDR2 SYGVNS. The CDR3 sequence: CASSESPGRGASYEQYF. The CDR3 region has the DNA TGTGCCAGCAGTGAATCCCCCGGCCGGGGGGCCTCCTACGAGCAGTACTTC.

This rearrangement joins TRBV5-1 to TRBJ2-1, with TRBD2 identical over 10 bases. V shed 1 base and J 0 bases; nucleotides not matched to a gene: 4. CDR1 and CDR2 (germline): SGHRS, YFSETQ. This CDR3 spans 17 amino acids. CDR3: CASSLFSGGSSYNEQFF. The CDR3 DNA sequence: TGCGCCAGCAGCTTGTTTAGCGGGGGGAGCTCCTACAATGAGCAGTTCTTC.

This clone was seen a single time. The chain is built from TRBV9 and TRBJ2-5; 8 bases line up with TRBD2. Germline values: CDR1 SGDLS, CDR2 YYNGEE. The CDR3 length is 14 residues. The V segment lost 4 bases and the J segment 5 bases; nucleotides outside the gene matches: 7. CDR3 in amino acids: CASSPRTSLETQYF. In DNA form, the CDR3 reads TGTGCCAGCAGCCCCAGGACTAGCCTGGAGACCCAGTACTTC.

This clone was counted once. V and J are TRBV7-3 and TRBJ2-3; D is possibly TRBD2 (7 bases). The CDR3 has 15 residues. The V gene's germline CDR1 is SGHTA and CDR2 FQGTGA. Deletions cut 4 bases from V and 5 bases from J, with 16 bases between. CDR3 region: CASSSYGGGGDTQYF. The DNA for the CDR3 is TGTGCCAGCAGCTCATATGGCGGGGGCGGAGATACGCAGTATTTT.

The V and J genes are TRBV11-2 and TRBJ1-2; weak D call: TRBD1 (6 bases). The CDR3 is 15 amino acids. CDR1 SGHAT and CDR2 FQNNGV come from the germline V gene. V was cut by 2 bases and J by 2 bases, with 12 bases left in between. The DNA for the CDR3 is TGTGCCAGCAGCTTAACGGGGGGCTCCAACTATGGCTACACCTTC. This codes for CASSLTGGSNYGYTF.

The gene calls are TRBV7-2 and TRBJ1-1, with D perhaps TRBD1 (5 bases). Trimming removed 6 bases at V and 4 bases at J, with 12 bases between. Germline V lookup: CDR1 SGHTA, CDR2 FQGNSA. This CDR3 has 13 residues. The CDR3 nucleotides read TGTGCCAGCAGTCCCGACAGACGCACTGAAGCTTTCTTT. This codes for CASSPDRRTEAFF.